Following are 8 T cell receptor beta chains from one sample sequenced in a study of vaccination and CD4 T cells after COVID-19. These receptors are not linked to any known antigen. Treatment defined: roughly 10-day PBMC culture with coronavirus spike peptide pools or control peptides (ViraFEST assay). With the Oncomine TCR Beta short-read assay, DNA from cultured CD4+ T cells was sequenced. One entry per CDR3 protein results from TCRdb running MiXCR on the PCR reads. The table has about 12,000 distinct CDR3 sequences, around 78% seen once. The sample taken for sequencing was CD4+ T cells from blood, cultured in vitro. These receptors all come from a human donor who had recovered from COVID-19.

The V gene is TRBV6-1, the J gene TRBJ1-1; D gene ambiguous. The CDR3 runs to 15 residues. CDR1 and CDR2 from the germline V gene are MNHNS and SASEGT. The germline V and J ends were trimmed by 4 bases and 4 bases, with 16 bases remaining between them. CDR3 loop: CASSGRNPASTEAFF. The CDR3 DNA reads as TGTGCCAGCAGTGGTAGGAACCCCGCGAGCACTGAAGCTTTCTTT.

The chain is built from TRBV28 and TRBJ1-3; weak D call: TRBD1 (6 bases). CDR1 MDHEN and CDR2 SYDVKM come from the germline V gene. This CDR3 has 17 residues. V was trimmed by 5 bases and J by 0 bases, leaving 17 bases between them. The CDR3 sequence is CASSLGGHQVSGNTIYF. The CDR3 bases are TGTGCCAGCAGTCTAGGGGGACACCAAGTCTCTGGAAACACCATATATTTT.

The chain is built from TRBV20-1 and TRBJ1-1; 7 bases line up with TRBD1. The CDR3 has 16 residues. CDR1 and CDR2 (germline): DFQATT, SNEGSKA (reference sequence). The V gene end was trimmed by 2 bases and the J gene end by 0 bases; junction bases not matched to a gene: 9. DNA for the CDR3: TGCAGTGCTAGACTGGGACAGACCCCATTGAACACTGAAGCTTTCTTT. Translating gives CSARLGQTPLNTEAFF.

This chain uses TRBV6-2 or TRBV6-3 with TRBJ2-2; TRBD2 agrees at 11 bases. Germline V gene data show CDR1 as MNHEY and CDR2 as SVGEGT. The trim removed 8 bases at V and 8 bases at J, leaving 10 bases unmatched. This CDR3 spans 15 amino acids. CDR3 region: CASLTSGTQRGELFF. Written as DNA, the CDR3 is TGTGCCAGCTTGACTAGCGGGACGCAAAGGGGGGAGCTGTTTTTT.

Here the CDR3 reads CASSYGGTPSPLHF. Here the CDR3 DNA reads TGTGCCAGCAGTTACGGAGGGACACCTTCACCCCTCCACTTT. The chain carries TRBV6-2 or TRBV6-3 and TRBJ1-6; TRBD1 might be the D (6 bases). Trimming stripped 2 bases from V and 9 bases from J, with 11 bases between. CDR1 MNHEY and CDR2 SVGEGT come from the germline V gene. This CDR3 is built from 14 residues.

In this sample, this clonotype turned up once. This chain connects TRBV11-3 to TRBJ2-1, with unresolved D. Looked up from germline, CDR1 is SGHNT and CDR2 is YENEEA. CDR3 length equals 12 residues. The germline V and J ends were trimmed by 1 base and 7 bases, with 5 bases remaining between them. The CDR3 loop is CASSLATNEQFF. The CDR3 nucleotides read TGTGCCAGCAGCTTAGCCACGAATGAGCAGTTCTTC.

Notes on this clonotype: An end of the junction does not agree with germline; a read error may underlie this. The V call is TRBV6-7, the J call TRBJ1-6, with D possibly TRBD1 on 6 matching bases. TRBV6-7 is classed as an ORF, of uncertain function. The CDR3 covers 16 residues. Written as DNA, the CDR3 is TGTGCCAGCAGTGACTCCCCGGACAGTGTATCTTCACCCCTCCACTTT. This codes for CASSDSPDSVSSPLHF.

This sequence joins TRBV6-1 and TRBJ2-1; no firm D call. The V end lost 3 bases, the J end lost 6 bases, and 9 bases lay between the germline ends. Germline loops: CDR1 MNHNS, CDR2 SASEGT. The CDR3 is 13 residues long. The CDR3 coding sequence is TGTGCCAGCAGTGACTCTGAGGTCAATGAGCAGTTCTTC. Translating gives CASSDSEVNEQFF.